This TCR beta chain derives from a study of beta chain features in type 1 diabetes. The study's findings and limits: Cells with high TCR expression could be over-represented when cDNA is sequenced. Reduced insertions and increased deletions marked VDJ junctions in type 1 diabetes patients.

Since all of the isolated RNA was reverse transcribed, expressed TCRB transcripts were what got sequenced. Assay: immunoSEQ multiplex PCR; the TCRdb copy retains only in-frame clones and omits some. The sample lists some 900,000 clones, about 17% occurring once. Germline-derived CDR1 and CDR2 are KGHSH and LQKENI. The CDR3 covers 14 residues. The ends lost 0 bases at V and 5 bases at J; junction bases unmatched: 2. A few counts support this clone. The antigen remains unidentified. This TCR was sampled from a woman in her late teens or twenties in good health. The sequencing input was naive CD4+ T cells from blood. This chain connects TRBV18 to TRBJ2-5; 8 bases match TRBD2. For the CDR3, the DNA is TGTGCCAGCTCACCACCGGCTAGCGGGGAGACCCAGTACTTC. It is translated as CASSPPASGETQYF.